This T cell receptor (beta chain) originates from a study of T-cell memory formation after mild COVID-19. On the study more broadly: The two donors had largely donor-specific TCR clusters.

TCR alpha and TCR beta cDNA libraries with sample barcodes and UMIs came from 5'RACE using constant-segment primers. TCRdb re-called the 5' RACE reads with MiXCR, one entry per CDR3 protein. This table holds 350,000 to 450,000 distinct CDR3 sequences, 15% to 25% found once. Whole-study results and caveats: Cross-reactive memory apparently joined, as some responding clones appeared in pre-infection memory. CD4+ bias marked clones expanding day 15 to 37, unlike balanced contracting clones.

Germline CDR1 reads SGHTA; CDR2 reads FQGNSA. The trim removed 1 base at V and 6 bases at J, leaving 10 bases unmatched. The CDR3 contains 17 residues. This clonotype was counted only a few times. Antigen: not known. The material sequenced was PBMCs or a T cell subset sorted from them (not recorded which). This sequence originates from an adult woman who had mild COVID-19 (a few samples of this study predate the infection). Cell type and time point are not known. This rearrangement joins TRBV7-2 to TRBJ2-7, with 12 nucleotides matching TRBD1. CDR3 sequence reads: CASSLGGQGAGYREQYF. Written as DNA, the CDR3 is TGTGCCAGCAGCTTAGGGGGACAGGGGGCAGGATATCGCGAGCAGTACTTC.